This TCR beta chain was observed in a study of CD4 T cells in relation to SARS-CoV-2 and coronaviruses. Study as a whole: After roughly 11 days of antigen culture, PBMC TCR beta CDR3s were sequenced.

A note on this clone: Its antigen remains unidentified. An end of the junction does not agree with germline; a read error may underlie this.

Assay: immunoSEQ multiplex PCR; the TCRdb copy retains only in-frame clones and omits some. The data show some 25,000 clones, around 73% seen once. This CDR3 is built from 14 residues. The germline V gene has CDR1 SGHAT and CDR2 FQNNGV. Before the COVID-19 pandemic, during about 2010-2019, CD4+ T cells were taken from unexposed donors. After less than 11 days of culture, CD4+ T cells were isolated. The sequence came from a human donor in good health. The chain is built from TRBV11-2 and TRBJ2-2; 7 bases match TRBD1. Sequences were obtained from CD4+ T cells from PBMCs, cultured in vitro. CDR3 DNA: TGTGCCAGCAGCGTAGACAGGGTAACCGGGGAGCTGTTTTTT. Its protein product is CASSVDRVTGELFF.